This paragraph reports one T cell receptor (beta chain). No conserved phenylalanine or tryptophan ends this CDR3, so it is likely a read error. Alongside a J-beta primer mix, a sample-barcoded 5' primer served in a second PCR lasting roughly 7 to 11 cycles. Per-sample output comprised a minimum of 3 million paired-end reads containing CDR3. MiXCR, applied by TCRdb to the 5' RACE reads, yields one record per CDR3 protein. The table lists about 720,000 distinct CDR3 sequences, 22% of them singletons. The source of the sample is a study of blood T cells in healthy people across ages. Every donor contributed 7.5 to 10 milliliters of peripheral blood by blood draw. Germline V lookup: CDR1 MNHEY, CDR2 SVGAGI. Trimming stripped 8 bases from V and 6 bases from J, with 10 bases between. This CDR3 has 11 amino acids.

The gene calls are TRBV6-5 and TRBJ1-1; D perhaps matches TRBD1 (5 bases). Input material: blood. The TCR originated in a man in his 70s in good health. CDR3 coding DNA: TGTGCCAGCGGGAGGGGCGCTGAAGCTTTCCTT. Translation: CASGRGAEAFL.